Below are 22 T cell receptor beta chains sequenced from a single sample in a study of blood T cell repertoires in COVID-19. The assay was immunoSEQ multiplex PCR, and TCRdb's table has in-frame clones only and misses some. The sample has approximately 230,000 clones, roughly 84% seen once; the top ten hold 3% to 4%. Sequencing used peripheral blood. The receptors derive from a woman between 35 and 50 years old with active or convalescent COVID-19.

This clone was counted a few times. The V and J genes are TRBV7-2 and TRBJ1-5; perhaps TRBD1 as D (5 bases). This CDR3 region has 15 residues. In germline, CDR1 is SGHTA, CDR2 FQGNSA. V shed 2 bases and J shed 7 bases, with 15 bases lying between them. The CDR3: CASSLWGDPRQPQHF. The DNA for the CDR3 is TGTGCCAGCAGCTTATGGGGGGATCCAAGGCAGCCCCAGCATTTT.

This chain uses TRBV5-6 with TRBJ1-2; 7 bases fit TRBD1. Trimming removed 4 bases from V and 7 bases from J; junction bases left unmatched: 7. This CDR3 comprises 13 residues. Germline lookup yields CDR1 SGHDT and CDR2 YYEEEE. The CDR3 DNA sequence: TGTGCCAGCAGCGCGGGACAGAGAGGTGGCTACACCTTC. Translation: CASSAGQRGGYTF.

The rearrangement joins TRBV28 to TRBJ2-4; TRBD2 matches 7 bases. The V gene's germline CDR1 is MDHEN and CDR2 SYDVKM. The ends lost 7 bases at V and 4 bases at J; junction bases unmatched: 4. The CDR3 runs 13 residues. The CDR3 here is CASNGGRKNIQYF. CDR3 nucleotides: TGTGCCAGCAACGGGGGGAGGAAAAACATTCAGTACTTC.

This clone has just one count. V is TRBV6-2 or TRBV6-3 and J is TRBJ2-7; 9 nucleotides line up with TRBD2. The CDR3 totals 17 residues. Germline loops: CDR1 MNHEY, CDR2 SVGEGT. V lost 0 bases, J lost 4 bases, and 10 bases stayed unmatched. This CDR3 reads CASSYSLAGATSYEQYF. CDR3 in DNA: TGTGCCAGCAGTTACTCCTTAGCGGGGGCGACCTCTTACGAGCAGTACTTC.

This chain joins TRBV18 and TRBJ2-5; 8 bases agree with TRBD1. The germline gives CDR1 KGHSH, CDR2 LQKENI. The V segment lost 3 bases and the J segment 5 bases; nucleotides outside the gene matches: 11. The CDR3 is 16 residues long. DNA for the CDR3: TGTGCCAGCTCACCTAAGGACAGGGTGGTAGCGGAGACCCAGTACTTC. This codes for CASSPKDRVVAETQYF.

The chain has TRBV7-9 and TRBJ2-5; 7 nucleotides align to TRBD1. The junction had 8 bases not matched to a gene; V was cut back by 3 bases and J by 4 bases. CDR3 size: 15 residues. Per the germline V gene, CDR1 is SEHNR and CDR2 is FQNEAQ (reference sequence). CDR3 amino acids: CASSFQTGSGETQYF. DNA for the CDR3: TGTGCCAGCAGCTTTCAGACAGGGTCAGGAGAGACCCAGTACTTC.

The chain recombines TRBV5-6 with TRBJ2-3; D not resolved. The CDR3 is 13 amino acids. The germline V gene encodes CDR1 SGHDT and CDR2 YYEEEE. V was clipped by 2 bases and J by 2 bases, with 6 bases between them. The chain's CDR3 is CASSFTYTDTQYF. The CDR3 region has the DNA TGTGCCAGCAGCTTTACATACACAGATACGCAGTATTTT.

The CDR3 DNA sequence: TGTGCCAGCAGTTTCCAGGGGGGTGCTGAAGCTTTCTTT. This sequence encodes CASSFQGGAEAFF. The rearrangement joins TRBV12-3 or TRBV12-4 to TRBJ1-1, with 7 bases aligning to TRBD1. This CDR3 spans 13 amino acids. The V segment lost 3 bases and the J segment 6 bases; nucleotides outside the gene matches: 4.

This clone was counted only a few times. V and J are TRBV19 and TRBJ1-3; possibly TRBD1 for D (6 bases). CDR3 size: 15 residues. The V end lost 5 bases, the J end lost 3 bases, and 14 bases lay between the germline ends. The germline CDR1 and CDR2 sequences are LNHDA and SQIVND (reference sequence). Here the CDR3 DNA reads TGTGCCAGTAGTGGCTCAGGGACACTTGGAAACACCATATATTTT. Translated: CASSGSGTLGNTIYF.

The V gene is TRBV6-1, the J gene TRBJ1-6, with D tentatively TRBD1 (5 bases). The ends were cut back, 1 base at V and 0 bases at J, with 10 bases in the middle. The CDR3 covers 17 residues. Germline V gene data show CDR1 as MNHNS and CDR2 as SASEGT. DNA of the CDR3: TGTGCCAGCAGTGAAGGGGGGGGGTTCTCCTATAATTCACCCCTCCACTTT. Amino acids: CASSEGGGFSYNSPLHF.

The chain recombines TRBV3-1 (or the pseudogene TRBV3-2) with TRBJ1-5; D ambiguous. Trimming shortened V by 0 bases and J by 3 bases, and 9 bases separated the two germline ends. This CDR3 has 15 amino acids. Germline values: CDR1 LGHDT, CDR2 YNNKEL (reference sequence). The CDR3 nucleotides read TGTGCCAGCAGCCAAGATAGTGGAGTCAATCAGCCCCAGCATTTT. Amino acid sequence: CASSQDSGVNQPQHF.

This sequence joins TRBV5-4 and TRBJ2-2; possibly TRBD2 for D (7 bases). Germline CDR1 reads SGHNT; CDR2 reads YYREEE (reference sequence). The CDR3 sequence is 15 residues long. Deletions cut 3 bases from V and 0 bases from J, with 9 bases between. CDR3 protein: CASSWEGANTGELFF. The DNA of the CDR3 is TGTGCCAGCAGCTGGGAGGGGGCGAACACCGGGGAGCTGTTTTTT.

This rearrangement joins TRBV27 to TRBJ1-2; 9 nucleotides align to TRBD1. The germline gives CDR1 MNHEY, CDR2 SMNVEV (reference sequence). CDR3 size: 13 residues. V lost 4 bases, J lost 4 bases, and 1 base stayed unmatched. The DNA of the CDR3 is TGTGCCAGCAGTTGGGGACAGGGCTATGGCTACACCTTC. It codes for CASSWGQGYGYTF.

This CDR3 reads CASSDGDGNTEAFF. The CDR3 region has the DNA TGCGCCAGCAGTGACGGGGATGGAAACACTGAAGCTTTCTTT. The chain employs TRBV10-1 and TRBJ1-1; D remains unclear. CDR1 WNHNN and CDR2 SYGVQD come from the germline V gene (reference sequence). The CDR3 is made up of 14 amino acids. The ends were cut back, 3 bases at V and 2 bases at J, with 10 bases in the middle.

V and J are TRBV3-1 (or the pseudogene TRBV3-2) and TRBJ1-3, with D uncertain. CDR3 length: 15 amino acids. V was pared by 0 bases and J by 3 bases, with 9 bases between. Germline V CDR1 and CDR2: LGHDT, YNNKEL (reference sequence). The CDR3 sequence: CASSQDWASGNTIYF. The CDR3 DNA sequence: TGTGCCAGCAGCCAAGACTGGGCCAGTGGAAACACCATATATTTT.

On this clone itself: This CDR3 is also generated by other DNA sequences in the sample. The CDR3 sequence is CASSLVGRGEQYV. The DNA for the CDR3 is TGTGCCAGCAGCTTGGTTGGTAGAGGCGAGCAGTACGTC. The V call is TRBV5-6, the J call TRBJ2-7, with D uncertain. Trimming took 0 bases from V and 6 from J, leaving 10 bases between them. CDR1 SGHDT and CDR2 YYEEEE come from the germline V gene. CDR3 length: 13 residues.

This chain connects TRBV4-2 to TRBJ1-2; the D gene is possibly TRBD1 (5 bases). This CDR3 is 15 amino acids long. CDR1 LGHNA and CDR2 YNFKEQ come from the germline V gene. V lost 1 base to trimming and J lost 6 bases, with 15 bases between them. The DNA for the CDR3 is TGTGCCAGCAGCCAAGCGATGGGTACAGGCAATGGCTACACCTTC. Protein product: CASSQAMGTGNGYTF.

The CDR3 DNA follows: TGCGCCAGCAGCGCCACTAGCGGGGGGGCGAATACGCAGTATTTT. Translation: CASSATSGGANTQYF. The rearrangement joins TRBV4-1 to TRBJ2-3; 13 bases fit TRBD2. The V gene end was trimmed by 5 bases and the J gene end by 7 bases; junction bases not matched to a gene: 6. The CDR3 has 15 residues. Per the germline V gene, CDR1 is MGHRA and CDR2 is YSYEKL.

The V gene is TRBV28, the J gene TRBJ1-2; 10 bases line up with TRBD1. Per the germline V gene, CDR1 is MDHEN and CDR2 is SYDVKM. J was trimmed by 5 bases and V by 5 bases; bases with no gene match: 8. This CDR3 region has 15 residues. The CDR3 bases are TGTGCCAGCAGTGAAGCCGGGACAGGGGTTTATGGCTACACCTTC. Translation: CASSEAGTGVYGYTF.

The rearrangement uses TRBV10-3 and TRBJ2-3; the match to TRBD2 covers 9 bases. V lost 6 bases to trimming and J lost 0 bases; unmatched junction nucleotides: 13. The CDR3 is 18 amino acids. From germline, CDR1 is ENHRY and CDR2 SYGVKD. The CDR3 reads CAIRSGGTENSSTDTQYF. In nucleotides, the CDR3 is TGTGCCATCAGGAGCGGGGGGACTGAAAATTCTAGCACAGATACGCAGTATTTT.

The chain has TRBV3-1 (or the pseudogene TRBV3-2) and TRBJ1-1; the D is unclear. Germline CDR1 reads LGHDT; CDR2 reads YNNKEL (reference sequence). V dropped 1 base and J dropped 7 bases, with 13 bases sitting between them. There are 14 residues in the CDR3. This CDR3 reads CASSQGVGRDEAFF. The CDR3 nucleotides are TGTGCCAGCAGCCAAGGAGTAGGGCGGGATGAAGCTTTCTTT.

This clone was seen just once. V gene TRBV6-5 combines with J gene TRBJ2-1; TRBD2 aligns across 9 bases. Germline CDR1 reads MNHEY; CDR2 reads SVGAGI. With 10 bases clipped from V and 4 bases from J, the junction kept 8 bases outside the gene matches. The CDR3 totals 14 residues. The CDR3 spells CATRSSGGYNEQFF. The DNA of the CDR3 is TGTGCCACCCGGAGTAGCGGGGGTTACAATGAGCAGTTCTTC.